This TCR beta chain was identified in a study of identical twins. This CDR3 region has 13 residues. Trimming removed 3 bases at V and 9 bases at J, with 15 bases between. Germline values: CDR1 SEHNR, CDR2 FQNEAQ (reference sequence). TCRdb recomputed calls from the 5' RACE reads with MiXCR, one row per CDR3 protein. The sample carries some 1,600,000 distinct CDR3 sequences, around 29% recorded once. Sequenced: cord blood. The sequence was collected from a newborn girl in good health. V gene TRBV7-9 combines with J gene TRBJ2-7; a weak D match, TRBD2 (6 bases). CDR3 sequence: CASSFMGGDGQYF. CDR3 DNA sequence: TGTGCCAGCAGCTTTATGGGGGGAGACGGGCAGTACTTC.